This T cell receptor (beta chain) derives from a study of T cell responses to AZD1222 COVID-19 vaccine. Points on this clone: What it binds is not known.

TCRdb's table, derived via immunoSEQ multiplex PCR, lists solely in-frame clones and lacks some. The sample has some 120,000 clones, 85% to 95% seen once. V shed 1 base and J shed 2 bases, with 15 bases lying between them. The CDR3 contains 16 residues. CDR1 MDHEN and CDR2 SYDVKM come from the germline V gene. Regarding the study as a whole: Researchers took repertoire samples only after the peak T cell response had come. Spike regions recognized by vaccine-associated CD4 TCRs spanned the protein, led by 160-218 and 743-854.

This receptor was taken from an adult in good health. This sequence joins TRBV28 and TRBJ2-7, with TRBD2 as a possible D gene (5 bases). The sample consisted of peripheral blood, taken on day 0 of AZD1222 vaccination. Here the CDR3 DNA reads TGTGCCAGCAGTTTATCCTTCGGGGTTGGAGCCTACGAGCAGTACTTC. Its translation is CASSLSFGVGAYEQYF.